Listed below are T cell receptor beta chains from one sample, sequenced in a study of blood T cell repertoires in COVID-19. Using immunoSEQ multiplex PCR, the repertoire was profiled, and TCRdb retains in-frame clones only, with some absent. The sample lists some 170,000 clones, roughly 79% occurring once. Source material: peripheral blood. The receptors come from a woman in her seventies with acute or convalescent COVID-19. The CDR3 runs from the conserved cysteine through the conserved F or W. D genes are given only for firm matches. Part of the rows lack a size; the others show once, few, many or a class for expanded clones.

>TRBJ1-3|TRBV2|-|-|14
CASSARISGNTIYF
TGTGCCAGCAGTGCTAGGATTTCTGGAAACACCATATATTTT
>TRBJ2-7|TRBV27|-|-|13
CASSLSVEAEQYF
TGTGCCAGCAGTTTGAGCGTTGAAGCCGAGCAGTACTTC
>TRBJ2-2|TRBV7-3|-|-|13
CASSPPGTGELFF
TGTGCCAGCAGCCCACCGGGAACGGGGGAGCTGTTTTTT
>TRBJ2-5|TRBV19|-|-|13
CASSTGTSETQYF
TGTGCCAGTAGTACAGGGACATCGGAGACCCAGTACTTC
>TRBJ1-2|TRBV6-6|-|-|13
CASSLGAGREDTF
TGTGCCAGCAGTTTGGGTGCTGGGAGGGAGGACACCTTC
>TRBJ2-3|TRBV10-3|-|-|14
CAISGPERADTQYF
TGTGCCATCAGTGGACCCGAGCGGGCAGATACGCAGTATTTT
>TRBJ2-1|TRBV15|TRBD2|-|14
CATSVGTSGNEQFF
TGTGCCACCAGCGTGGGGACTAGCGGTAATGAGCAGTTCTTC
>TRBJ2-5|TRBV5-1|-|-|14
CASSLAGSQETQYF
TGCGCCAGCAGCTTGGCAGGCAGCCAAGAGACCCAGTACTTC
>TRBJ2-7|TRBV2|-|-|13
CATQRVRSYEQYF
TGTGCTACGCAGCGGGTACGCTCCTACGAGCAGTACTTC
>TRBJ2-2|TRBV5-1|TRBD1|-|15
CASSLLDRVSGELFF
TGCGCCAGCAGCCTGCTGGACAGGGTGTCCGGGGAGCTGTTTTTT
>TRBJ2-5|TRBV27|-|-|12
CATRQGLETQYF
TGTGCCACTCGGCAGGGGTTGGAGACCCAGTACTTC
>TRBJ2-3|TRBV7-9|TRBD2|few|16
CASSLFASGSTDTQYF
TGTGCCAGCAGCTTATTTGCTAGCGGAAGCACAGATACGCAGTATTTT
>TRBJ1-2|TRBV4-1|TRBD1|-|16
CASSQDFLDRVYGYTF
TGCGCCAGCAGCCAAGATTTCCTGGACAGGGTCTATGGCTACACCTTC
>TRBJ2-1|TRBV7-8|TRBD2|-|17
CASSLLSTSGGKNEQFF
TGTGCCAGCAGCTTATTATCGACTAGCGGAGGAAAAAATGAGCAGTTCTTC
>TRBJ2-3|TRBV9|TRBD2|-|15
CASSPRLAGADTQYF
TGTGCCAGCAGCCCCCGACTAGCGGGGGCAGATACGCAGTATTTT
>TRBJ2-1|TRBV6-1|TRBD2|once|18
CASSEAGKGLAGADEQFF
TGTGCCAGCAGTGAAGCGGGAAAGGGACTAGCGGGAGCGGATGAGCAGTTCTTC
>TRBJ1-1|TRBV7-2|-|once|14
CASSFSHRDTEAFF
TGTGCCAGCAGCTTTTCCCACAGGGACACTGAAGCTTTCTTT
>TRBJ2-7|TRBV6-5|TRBD1|few|14
CASTPGTGVYEQYF
TGTGCCAGCACCCCCGGGACAGGGGTTTACGAGCAGTACTTC
>TRBJ2-1|TRBV28|TRBD2|-|14
CASRPLAGGREQFF
TGTGCCAGCAGGCCCCTAGCGGGCGGCCGGGAGCAGTTCTTC
>TRBJ2-2|TRBV7-2|-|-|15
CASSRDPAGTGELFF
TGTGCCAGCAGCCGCGACCCGGCGGGCACCGGGGAGCTGTTTTTT
>TRBJ2-7|TRBV7-3|TRBD2|-|13
CASSPGLGREQYF
TGTGCCAGCAGCCCAGGACTAGGGCGCGAGCAGTACTTC